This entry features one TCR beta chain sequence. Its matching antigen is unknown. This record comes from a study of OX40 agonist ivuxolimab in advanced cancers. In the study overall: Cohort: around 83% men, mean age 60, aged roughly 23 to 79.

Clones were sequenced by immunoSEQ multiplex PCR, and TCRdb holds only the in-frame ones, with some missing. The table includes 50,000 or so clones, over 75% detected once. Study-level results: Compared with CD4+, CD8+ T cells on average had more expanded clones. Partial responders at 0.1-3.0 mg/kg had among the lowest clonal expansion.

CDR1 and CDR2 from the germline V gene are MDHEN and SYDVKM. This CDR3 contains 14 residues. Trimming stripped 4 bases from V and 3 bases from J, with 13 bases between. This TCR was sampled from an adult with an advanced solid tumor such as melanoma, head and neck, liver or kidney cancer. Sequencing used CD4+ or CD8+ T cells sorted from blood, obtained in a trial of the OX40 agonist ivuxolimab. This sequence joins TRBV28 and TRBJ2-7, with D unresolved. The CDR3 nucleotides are TGTGCCAGCAGTTCGTCGGGCACAGACTACGAGCAGTACTTC. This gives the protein CASSSSGTDYEQYF.